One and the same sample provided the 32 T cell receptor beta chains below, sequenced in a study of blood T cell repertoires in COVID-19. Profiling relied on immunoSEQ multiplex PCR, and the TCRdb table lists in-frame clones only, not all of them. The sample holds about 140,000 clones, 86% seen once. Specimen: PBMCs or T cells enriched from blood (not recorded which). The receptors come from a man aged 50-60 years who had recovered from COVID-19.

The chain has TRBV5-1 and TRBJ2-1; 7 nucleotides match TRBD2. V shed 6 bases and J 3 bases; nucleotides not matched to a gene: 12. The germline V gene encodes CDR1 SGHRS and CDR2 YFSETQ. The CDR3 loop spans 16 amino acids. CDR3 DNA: TGCGCCAGCACCCAGCTGCTGGCGGGGGACTACAATGAGCAGTTCTTC. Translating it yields CASTQLLAGDYNEQFF. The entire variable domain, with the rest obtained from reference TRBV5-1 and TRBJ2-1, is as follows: KAGVTQTPRYLIKTRGQQVTLSCSPISGHRSVSWYQQTPGQGLQFLFEYFSETQRNKGNFPGRFSGRQFSNSRSEMNVSTLELGDSALYLCASTQLLAGDYNEQFFGPGTRLTVL.

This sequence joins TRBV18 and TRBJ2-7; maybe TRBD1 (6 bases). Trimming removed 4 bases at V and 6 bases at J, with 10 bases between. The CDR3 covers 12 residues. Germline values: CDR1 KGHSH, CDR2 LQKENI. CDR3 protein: CASSHGQSEQYF. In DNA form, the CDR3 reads TGTGCCAGCTCACACGGACAGAGCGAGCAGTACTTC.

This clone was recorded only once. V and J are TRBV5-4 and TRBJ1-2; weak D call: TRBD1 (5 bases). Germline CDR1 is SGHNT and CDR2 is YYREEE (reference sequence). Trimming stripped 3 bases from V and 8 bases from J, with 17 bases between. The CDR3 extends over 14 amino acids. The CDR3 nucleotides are TGTGCCAGCAGCTGGGATGGAGGGGTAAACGGCTACACCTTC. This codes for CASSWDGGVNGYTF.

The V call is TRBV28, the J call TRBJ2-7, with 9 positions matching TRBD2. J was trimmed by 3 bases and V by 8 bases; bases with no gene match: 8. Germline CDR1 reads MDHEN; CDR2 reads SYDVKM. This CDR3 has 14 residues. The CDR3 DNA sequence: TGTGCCAGCCGAAGGTCAGCGGGAGGCTACGAGCAGTACTTC. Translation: CASRRSAGGYEQYF.

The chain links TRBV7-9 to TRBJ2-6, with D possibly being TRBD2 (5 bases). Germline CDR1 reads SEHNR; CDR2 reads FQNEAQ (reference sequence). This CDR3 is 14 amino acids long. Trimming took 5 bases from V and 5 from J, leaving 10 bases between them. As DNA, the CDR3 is TGTGCCAGCAGCCCAAGCGGAAGGGCCAACGTCCTGACTTTC. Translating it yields CASSPSGRANVLTF. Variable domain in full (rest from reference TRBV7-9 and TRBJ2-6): DTGVSQNPRHKITKRGQNVTFRCDPISEHNRLYWYRQTLGQGPEFLTYFQNEAQLEKSRLLSDRFSAERPKGSFSTLEIQRTEQGDSAMYLCASSPSGRANVLTFGAGSRLTVL.

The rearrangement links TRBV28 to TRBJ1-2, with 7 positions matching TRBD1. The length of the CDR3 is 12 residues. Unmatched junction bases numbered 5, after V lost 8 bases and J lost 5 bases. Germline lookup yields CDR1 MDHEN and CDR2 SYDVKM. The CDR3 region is CASRTGGYGYTF. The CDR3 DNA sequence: TGTGCCAGCCGGACAGGCGGGTATGGCTACACCTTC.

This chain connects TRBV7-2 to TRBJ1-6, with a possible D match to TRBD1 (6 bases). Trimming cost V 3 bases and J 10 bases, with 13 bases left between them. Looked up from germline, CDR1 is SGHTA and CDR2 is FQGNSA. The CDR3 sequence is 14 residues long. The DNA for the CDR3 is TGTGCCAGCAGCTTCTGGCAGGGGCGCTCACCCCTCCACTTT. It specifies CASSFWQGRSPLHF.

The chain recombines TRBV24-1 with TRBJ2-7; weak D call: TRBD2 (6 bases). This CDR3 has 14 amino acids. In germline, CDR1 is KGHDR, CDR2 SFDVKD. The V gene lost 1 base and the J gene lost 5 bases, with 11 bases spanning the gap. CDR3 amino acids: CATSDFRGSDEQYF. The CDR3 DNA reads TGTGCCACCAGTGATTTTCGGGGGTCGGACGAGCAGTACTTC.

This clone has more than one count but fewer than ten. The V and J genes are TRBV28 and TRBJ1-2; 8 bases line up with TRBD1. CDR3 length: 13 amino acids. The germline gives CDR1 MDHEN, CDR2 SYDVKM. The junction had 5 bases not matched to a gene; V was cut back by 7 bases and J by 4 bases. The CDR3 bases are TGTGCCAGCACCCCTGGGACAGGCTATGGCTACACCTTC. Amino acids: CASTPGTGYGYTF.

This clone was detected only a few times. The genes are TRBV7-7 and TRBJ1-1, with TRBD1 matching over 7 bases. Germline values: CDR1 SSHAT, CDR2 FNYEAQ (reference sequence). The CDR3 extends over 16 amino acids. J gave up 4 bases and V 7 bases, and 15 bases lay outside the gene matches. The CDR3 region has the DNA TGTGCCAGCACCCGATTGGTAAATAAGGGGGCCACTGAAGCTTTCTTT. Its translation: CASTRLVNKGATEAFF. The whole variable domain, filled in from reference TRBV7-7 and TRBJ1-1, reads GAGVSQSPRYKVTKRGQDVTLRCDPISSHATLYWYQQALGQGPEFLTYFNYEAQPDKSGLPSDRFSAERPEGSISTLTIQRTEQRDSAMYRCASTRLVNKGATEAFFGQGTRLTVV.

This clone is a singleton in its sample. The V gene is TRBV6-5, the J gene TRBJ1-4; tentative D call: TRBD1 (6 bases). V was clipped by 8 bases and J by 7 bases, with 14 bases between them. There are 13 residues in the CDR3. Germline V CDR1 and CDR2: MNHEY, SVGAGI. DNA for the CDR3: TGTGCCAGCTATCAGGGGAAAAGTGAAAAACTGTTTTTT. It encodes CASYQGKSEKLFF.

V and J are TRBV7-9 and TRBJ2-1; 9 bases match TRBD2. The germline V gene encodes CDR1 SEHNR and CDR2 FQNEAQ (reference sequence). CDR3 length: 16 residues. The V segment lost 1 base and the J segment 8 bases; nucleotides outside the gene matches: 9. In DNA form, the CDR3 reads TGTGCCAGCAGCTTAGGGAGTAGCGGGGGTGAGGATGAGCAGTTCTTC. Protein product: CASSLGSSGGEDEQFF.

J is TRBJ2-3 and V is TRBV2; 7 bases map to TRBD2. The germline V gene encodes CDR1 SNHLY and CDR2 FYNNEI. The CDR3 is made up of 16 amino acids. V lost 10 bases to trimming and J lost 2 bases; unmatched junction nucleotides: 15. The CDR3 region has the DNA TGTGCCACCACCCCCAGGGAGGGGCTTTCCACAGATACGCAGTATTTT. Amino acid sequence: CATTPREGLSTDTQYF.

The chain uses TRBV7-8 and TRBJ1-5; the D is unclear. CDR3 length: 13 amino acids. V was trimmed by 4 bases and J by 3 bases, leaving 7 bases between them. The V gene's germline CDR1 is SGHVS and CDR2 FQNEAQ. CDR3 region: CASSSQDNQPQHF. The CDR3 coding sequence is TGTGCCAGCAGCTCCCAGGACAATCAGCCCCAGCATTTT.

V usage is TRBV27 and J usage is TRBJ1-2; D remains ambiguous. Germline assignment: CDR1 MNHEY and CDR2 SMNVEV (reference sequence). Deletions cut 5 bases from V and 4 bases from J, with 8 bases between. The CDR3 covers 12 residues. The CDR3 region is CASSQRGYGYTF. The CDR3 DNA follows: TGTGCCAGCAGTCAACGGGGCTATGGCTACACCTTC.

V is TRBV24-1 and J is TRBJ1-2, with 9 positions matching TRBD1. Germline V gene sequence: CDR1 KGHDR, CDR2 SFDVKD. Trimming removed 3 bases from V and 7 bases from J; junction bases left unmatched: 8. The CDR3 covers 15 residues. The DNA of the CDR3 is TGTGCCACCAGTGATGGGGGACAGGGAAGTGTTGGCTACACCTTC. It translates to CATSDGGQGSVGYTF.

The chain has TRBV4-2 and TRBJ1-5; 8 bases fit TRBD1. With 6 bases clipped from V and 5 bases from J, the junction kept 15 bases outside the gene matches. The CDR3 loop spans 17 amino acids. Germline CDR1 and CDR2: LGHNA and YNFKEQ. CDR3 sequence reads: CASSRTSRDRFDQPQHF. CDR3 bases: TGTGCCAGCAGTCGTACTTCCCGGGACAGGTTTGATCAGCCCCAGCATTTT.

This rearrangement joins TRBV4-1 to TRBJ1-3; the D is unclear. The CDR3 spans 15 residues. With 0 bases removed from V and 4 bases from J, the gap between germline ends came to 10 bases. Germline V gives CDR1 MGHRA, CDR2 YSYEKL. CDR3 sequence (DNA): TGCGCCAGCAGCCAAGATTCCGGGTCCGGAAACACCATATATTTT. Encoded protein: CASSQDSGSGNTIYF.

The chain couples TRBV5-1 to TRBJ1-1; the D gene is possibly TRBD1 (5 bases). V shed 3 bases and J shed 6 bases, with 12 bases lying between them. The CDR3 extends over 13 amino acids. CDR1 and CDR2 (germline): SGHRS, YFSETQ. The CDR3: CASSSIPGSEAFF. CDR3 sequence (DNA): TGCGCCAGCAGCTCCATACCAGGGTCTGAAGCTTTCTTT.

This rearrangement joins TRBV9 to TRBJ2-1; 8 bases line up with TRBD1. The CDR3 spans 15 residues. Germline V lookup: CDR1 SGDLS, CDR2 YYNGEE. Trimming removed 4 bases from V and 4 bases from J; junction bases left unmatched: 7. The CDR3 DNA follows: TGTGCCAGCAGCCCCCGGACAGGGTATTACAATGAGCAGTTCTTC. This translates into CASSPRTGYYNEQFF.

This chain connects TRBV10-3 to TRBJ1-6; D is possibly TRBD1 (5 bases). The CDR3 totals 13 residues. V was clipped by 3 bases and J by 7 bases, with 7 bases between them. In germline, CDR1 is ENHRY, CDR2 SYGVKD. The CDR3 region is CAISEGVNSPLHF. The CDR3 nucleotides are TGTGCCATCAGTGAAGGGGTAAATTCACCCCTCCACTTT.

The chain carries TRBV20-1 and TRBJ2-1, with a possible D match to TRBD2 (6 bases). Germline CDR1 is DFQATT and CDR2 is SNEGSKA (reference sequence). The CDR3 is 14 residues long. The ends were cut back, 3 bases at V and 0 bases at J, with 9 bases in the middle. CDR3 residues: CSASGGSSYNEQFF. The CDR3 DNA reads TGCAGTGCTAGTGGAGGGAGCTCCTACAATGAGCAGTTCTTC.

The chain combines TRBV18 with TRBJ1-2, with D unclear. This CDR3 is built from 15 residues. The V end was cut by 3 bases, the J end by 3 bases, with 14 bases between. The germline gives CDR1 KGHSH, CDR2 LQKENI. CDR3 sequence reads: CASSPGALRDYGYTF. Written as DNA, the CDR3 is TGTGCCAGCTCACCGGGAGCACTTCGGGACTATGGCTACACCTTC.

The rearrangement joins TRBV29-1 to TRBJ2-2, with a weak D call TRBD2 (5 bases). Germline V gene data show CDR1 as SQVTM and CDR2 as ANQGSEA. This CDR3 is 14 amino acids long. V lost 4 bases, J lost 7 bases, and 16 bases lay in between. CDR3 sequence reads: CSVASGIQDGELFF. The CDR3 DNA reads TGCAGCGTTGCCTCCGGGATTCAGGACGGGGAGCTGTTTTTT.

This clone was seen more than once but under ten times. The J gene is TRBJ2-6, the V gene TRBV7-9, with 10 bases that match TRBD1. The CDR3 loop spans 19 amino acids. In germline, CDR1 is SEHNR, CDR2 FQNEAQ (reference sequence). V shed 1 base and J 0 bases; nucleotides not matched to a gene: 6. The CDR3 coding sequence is TGTGCCAGCAGCTTAGTGGGGACAGGGGTGCTCTCTGGGGCCAACGTCCTGACTTTC. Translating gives CASSLVGTGVLSGANVLTF.

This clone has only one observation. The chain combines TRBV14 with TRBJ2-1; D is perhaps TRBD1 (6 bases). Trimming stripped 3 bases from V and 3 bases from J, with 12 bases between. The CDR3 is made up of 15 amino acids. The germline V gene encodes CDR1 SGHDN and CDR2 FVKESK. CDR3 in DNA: TGTGCCAGCAGCCATCGGGACACCCTCTACAATGAGCAGTTCTTC. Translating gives CASSHRDTLYNEQFF.

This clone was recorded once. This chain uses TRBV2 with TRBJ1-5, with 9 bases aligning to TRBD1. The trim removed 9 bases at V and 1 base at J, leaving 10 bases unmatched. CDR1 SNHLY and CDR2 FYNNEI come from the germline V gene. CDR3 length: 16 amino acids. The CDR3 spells CASLRDREPSNQPQHF. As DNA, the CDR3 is TGTGCCAGTCTCCGGGACAGGGAGCCGAGCAATCAGCCCCAGCATTTT.

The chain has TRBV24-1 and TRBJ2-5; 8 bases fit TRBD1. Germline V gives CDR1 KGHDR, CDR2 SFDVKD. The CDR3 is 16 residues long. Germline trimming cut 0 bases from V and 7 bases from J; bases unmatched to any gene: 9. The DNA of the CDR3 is TGTGCCACCAGTGATTTGACTCCAGGGGGCGCAGGGACCCAGTACTTC. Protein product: CATSDLTPGGAGTQYF.

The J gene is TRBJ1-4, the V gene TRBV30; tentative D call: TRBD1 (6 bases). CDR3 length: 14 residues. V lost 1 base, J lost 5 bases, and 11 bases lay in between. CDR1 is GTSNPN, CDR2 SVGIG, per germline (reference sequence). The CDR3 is CAWSARTANEKLFF. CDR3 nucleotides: TGTGCCTGGAGTGCGAGGACAGCGAATGAAAAACTGTTTTTT.

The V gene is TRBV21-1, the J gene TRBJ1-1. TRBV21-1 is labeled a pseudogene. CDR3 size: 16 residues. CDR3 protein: CASSKRGDGGVVEAFF. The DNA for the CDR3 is TGTGCCAGCAGCAAAAGAGGGGACGGGGGGGTTGTTGAAGCTTTCTTT.

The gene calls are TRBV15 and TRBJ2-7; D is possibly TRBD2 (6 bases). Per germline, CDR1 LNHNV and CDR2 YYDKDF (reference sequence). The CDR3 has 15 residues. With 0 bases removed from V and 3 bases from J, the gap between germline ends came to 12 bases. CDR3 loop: CATSRERGNNYEQYF. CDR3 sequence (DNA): TGTGCCACCAGCAGAGAACGGGGGAACAACTACGAGCAGTACTTC.

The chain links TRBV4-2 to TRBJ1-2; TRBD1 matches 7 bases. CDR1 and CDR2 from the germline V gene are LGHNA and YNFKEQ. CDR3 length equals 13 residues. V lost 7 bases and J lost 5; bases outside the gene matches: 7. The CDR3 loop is CASIGRGRYGYTF. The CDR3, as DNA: TGTGCCAGCATTGGCAGGGGGAGGTATGGCTACACCTTC.